What follows are 2 T cell receptor beta chains derived from one specimen sequenced in a study of shared clonotypes between healthy human individuals. The table came from immunoSEQ multiplex PCR; TCRdb's copy has only in-frame clones and leaves some out. The sample consists of about 590,000 clones, 95% of them appearing once. Naive CD8 cells lacked CD45RO, underwent positive selection for CCR7 and left out terminally differentiated effector memory CD45RA+ cells. Sequencing input: naive CD8+ T cells sorted from blood. Receptor source: a woman between 25 and 40 years old in good health.

For this clone: One end of the junction is discordant with germline, which a read error may explain. This chain uses TRBV5-6 with TRBJ2-7, with 9 bases aligning to TRBD1. The CDR3 extends over 13 amino acids. The germline CDR1 and CDR2 sequences are SGHDT and YYEEEE. The CDR3 bases are TGTGCCAGCAACAGGACAGGGGATGTCGAGCAGCACTTC. Amino acids: CASNRTGDVEQHF.

The V gene is TRBV27, the J gene TRBJ2-7, with 9 bases matching TRBD2. Germline CDR1 reads MNHEY; CDR2 reads SMNVEV (reference sequence). This CDR3 spans 17 amino acids. With 11 bases clipped from V and 0 bases from J, the junction kept 17 bases outside the gene matches. The CDR3 here is CAGQQFPSGNDSYEQYF. CDR3 coding DNA: TGTGCCGGACAGCAATTCCCTAGCGGGAACGACTCCTACGAGCAGTACTTC.